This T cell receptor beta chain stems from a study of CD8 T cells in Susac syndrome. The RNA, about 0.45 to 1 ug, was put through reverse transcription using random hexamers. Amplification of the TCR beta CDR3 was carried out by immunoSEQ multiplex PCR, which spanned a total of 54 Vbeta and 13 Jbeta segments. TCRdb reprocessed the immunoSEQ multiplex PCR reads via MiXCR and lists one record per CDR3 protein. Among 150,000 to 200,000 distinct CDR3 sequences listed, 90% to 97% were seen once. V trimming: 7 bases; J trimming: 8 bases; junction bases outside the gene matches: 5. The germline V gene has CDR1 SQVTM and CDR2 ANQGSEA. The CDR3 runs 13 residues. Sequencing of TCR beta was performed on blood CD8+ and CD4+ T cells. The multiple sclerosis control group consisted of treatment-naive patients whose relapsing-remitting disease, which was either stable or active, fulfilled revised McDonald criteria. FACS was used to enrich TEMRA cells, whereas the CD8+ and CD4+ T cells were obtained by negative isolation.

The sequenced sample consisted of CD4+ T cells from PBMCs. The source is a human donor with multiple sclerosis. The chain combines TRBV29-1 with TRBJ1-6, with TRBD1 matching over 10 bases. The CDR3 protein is CSASGTGDSPLHF. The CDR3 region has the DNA TGCAGCGCCTCCGGGACAGGGGATTCACCCCTCCACTTT.